This T cell receptor beta chain was captured in a study of cytomegalovirus exposure and HLA in healthy donors. Study-level points and caveats: Segments of the TCR beta V type were, in most cases, productive about 87% or about 30% of the time in an earlier analysis. A later analysis showed HLA-associated TCR beta chains outstripping equally common others in clonal expansion. Reportedly, cytomegalovirus status was diagnosed with high sensitivity and specificity.

This clone was recorded only once. The antigen remains unidentified. Germline lookup yields CDR1 ENHRY and CDR2 SYGVKD. Trimming took 3 bases from V and 2 from J; bases not matched to a gene: 7. The CDR3 is 16 amino acids. PCR was performed using 60 Vbeta and 13 Jbeta primers. The assay was immunoSEQ multiplex PCR, and TCRdb's table has in-frame clones only and misses some. The table records fewer than 120,000 clones, roughly 78% of them present only once. The sequencing input was PBMCs. The chain uses TRBV10-3 and TRBJ1-5, with 7 nucleotides matching TRBD1. This TCR was sampled from a woman in her twenties or thirties in good health and CMV-seronegative. The CDR3 here is CAISDGDQGGNQPQHF. The CDR3 DNA follows: TGTGCCATCAGTGATGGTGATCAGGGGGGCAATCAGCCCCAGCATTTT.